The text below deals with one TCR beta chain. This specimen comes from a study of blood T cell repertoires in COVID-19. Study context: Donors in the United States, Italy and Spain gave samples during acute or convalescent COVID-19. T cells, B-cell-depleted T cells, or PBMCs supplied cDNA or gDNA.

Sequencing used immunoSEQ multiplex PCR; TCRdb keeps in-frame clones, though not all of them. The sample holds about 200,000 clones; about nine tenths are singletons and the top ten take about 0.81%. CDR3 length: 16 amino acids. CDR1 is LNHDA and CDR2 is SQIVND in the germline V gene (reference sequence). With 6 bases clipped from V and 5 bases from J, the junction kept 13 bases outside the gene matches. The chain uses TRBV19 and TRBJ2-4; TRBD1 matches 7 bases. The source material was peripheral blood. The origin of this receptor is a woman in her 70s with acute or convalescent COVID-19. CDR3 in DNA: TGTGCCAGTAGGATTAGAGGGGGCGCCGGGGAAAACATTCAGTACTTC. This codes for CASRIRGGAGENIQYF. Complete variable domain (other parts from reference TRBV19 and TRBJ2-4): DGGITQSPKYLFRKEGQNVTLSCEQNLNHDAMYWYRQDPGQGLRLIYYSQIVNDFQKGDIAEGYSVSREKKESFPLTVTSAQKNPTAFYLCASRIRGGAGENIQYFGAGTRLSVL.